A single sample gave rise to the 32 T cell receptor beta chains below, sequenced in a study of T-cell memory formation after mild COVID-19. TCRdb analysed the 5' RACE reads with MiXCR anew, one entry per CDR3 protein. This table has 130,000 to 150,000 distinct CDR3 sequences, roughly 6.3% appearing once. Sample: PBMCs or a T cell subset sorted from them (not recorded which). These receptors were obtained from an adult woman who had mild COVID-19 (a few samples of this study predate the infection). Cell type and time point are not known.

This clonotype was picked up many times. This chain joins TRBV4-2 and TRBJ2-3, with 11 positions matching TRBD1. Germline trimming cut 0 bases from V and 15 bases from J; bases unmatched to any gene: 5. This CDR3 contains 13 residues. Germline CDR1 LGHNA, CDR2 YNFKEQ. This chain's CDR3 is CASSQDAGTGGYF. The CDR3 nucleotides are TGTGCCAGCAGCCAAGACGCCGGGACAGGGGGATATTTT.

The chain uses TRBV5-1 and TRBJ2-7, with 8 bases fitting TRBD1. V trimming: 6 bases; J trimming: 4 bases; junction bases outside the gene matches: 9. Germline V gene sequence: CDR1 SGHRS, CDR2 YFSETQ. The CDR3 runs 14 residues. CDR3 DNA: TGCGCCAGCACTGGGACAGGTGGGGTGTACGAGCAGTACTTC. It translates to CASTGTGGVYEQYF.

This clonotype was detected a few times. The chain carries TRBV4-3 and TRBJ2-2; the D is unclear. The germline V gene has CDR1 LGHNA and CDR2 YSLEER. The ends were cut back, 0 bases at V and 5 bases at J, with 10 bases in the middle. The CDR3 length is 15 residues. The CDR3 nucleotides are TGCGCCAGCAGCCAAGAAGGACGTAGAACCGGGGAGCTGTTTTTT. It codes for CASSQEGRRTGELFF.

The rearrangement uses TRBV7-2 and TRBJ2-7; D gene ambiguous. CDR3 length: 13 amino acids. V was pared by 3 bases and J by 1 base, with 7 bases between. Germline V gene data show CDR1 as SGHTA and CDR2 as FQGNSA. CDR3: CASSLDGSYEQYF. CDR3 nucleotides: TGTGCCAGCAGCTTGGACGGATCCTACGAGCAGTACTTC.

The J gene is TRBJ2-5, the V gene TRBV12-3 or TRBV12-4; D uncertain. V lost 4 bases, J lost 4 bases, and 10 bases lay in between. This CDR3 contains 13 residues. The CDR3 protein is CASSSFSRETQYF. The DNA for the CDR3 is TGTGCCAGCAGTTCGTTTAGTAGAGAGACCCAGTACTTC.

This clonotype was seen ten or more times. This chain uses TRBV7-3 with TRBJ2-3, with D perhaps TRBD1 (5 bases). The CDR3 contains 18 residues. Trimming stripped 2 bases from V and 1 base from J, with 19 bases between. Germline V gives CDR1 SGHTA, CDR2 FQGTGA. The CDR3 loop reads CASSLWGQGSTGTDTQYF. CDR3 bases: TGTGCCAGCAGCTTATGGGGCCAGGGAAGCACGGGCACAGATACGCAGTATTTT.

This clonotype came up many times. Compared with germline, one end of the junction differs, possibly owing to a read error. CDR3 coding DNA: TGTGCTAGCAGCTTAGGACAGGGTATTCAAGAGACCCAGTACTTC. Encoded protein: CASSLGQGIQETQYF. V usage is TRBV7-7 and J usage is TRBJ2-5; 8 nucleotides agree with TRBD1. In germline, CDR1 is SSHAT, CDR2 FNYEAQ (reference sequence). The CDR3 loop spans 15 amino acids.

The gene calls are TRBV6-5 and TRBJ2-5, with no clear D. Germline CDR1 reads MNHEY; CDR2 reads SVGAGI. CDR3 size: 13 residues. Trimming shortened V by 0 bases and J by 7 bases, and 9 bases separated the two germline ends. CDR3 region: CASSYSALGTQYF. In nucleotides, the CDR3 is TGTGCCAGCAGTTACTCAGCCCTGGGGACCCAGTACTTC.

This clonotype has more than one count but fewer than ten. The chain is built from TRBV7-2 and TRBJ2-1, with 7 bases that match TRBD1. The CDR3 has 15 amino acids. Trimming took 6 bases from V and 4 from J; bases not matched to a gene: 9. Germline CDR1 SGHTA, CDR2 FQGNSA. The CDR3, as DNA: TGTGCCAGCAGTTTAAGGGGGCCGACTTACAATGAGCAGTTCTTC. This encodes CASSLRGPTYNEQFF. Together with reference TRBV7-2 and TRBJ2-1, the CDR3 gives the full variable domain: GAGVSQSPSNKVTEKGKDVELRCDPISGHTALYWYRQSLGQGLEFLIYFQGNSAPDKSGLPSDRFSAERTGGSVSTLTIQRTQQEDSAVYLCASSLRGPTYNEQFFGPGTRLTVL.

This clonotype was detected only a few times. The chain uses TRBV3-1 and TRBJ2-1, with D possibly matching TRBD1 (6 bases). Looked up from germline, CDR1 is LGHDT and CDR2 is YNNKEL (reference sequence). CDR3 size: 15 residues. Trimming cost V 4 bases and J 8 bases, with 18 bases left between them. The CDR3 sequence is CASSRLGARGYEQFF. The DNA of the CDR3 is TGTGCCAGCAGCCGCTTGGGGGCGAGGGGCTATGAGCAGTTCTTC.

The chain employs TRBV2 and TRBJ1-4; tentatively, D is TRBD1 (5 bases). The germline V gene has CDR1 SNHLY and CDR2 FYNNEI. V lost 1 base, J lost 8 bases, and 14 bases lay in between. The CDR3 sequence is 15 residues long. The CDR3 spells CASSEEAGLREKLFF. CDR3 nucleotides: TGTGCCAGCAGTGAAGAGGCAGGGTTACGGGAAAAACTGTTTTTT.

At least ten counts were recorded for this clonotype. The chain has TRBV4-2 and TRBJ1-5; no firm D call. This CDR3 has 16 amino acids. The V gene lost 0 bases and the J gene lost 1 base, with 10 bases spanning the gap. CDR1 is LGHNA, CDR2 YNFKEQ, per germline. CDR3 nucleotide sequence: TGTGCCAGCAGCCAAGAGGCGGCACAGAGCAATCAGCCCCAGCATTTT. Translated: CASSQEAAQSNQPQHF.

The gene calls are TRBV6-5 and TRBJ1-2; 10 nucleotides agree with TRBD1. CDR1 is MNHEY, CDR2 SVGAGI, per germline. The length of the CDR3 is 16 residues. With 0 bases clipped from V and 4 bases from J, the junction kept 5 bases outside the gene matches. This chain's CDR3 is CASSYSGTGATYGYTF. CDR3 in DNA: TGTGCCAGCAGTTACTCCGGGACAGGGGCGACCTATGGCTACACCTTC.

This clonotype has ten or more counts. The chain couples TRBV29-1 to TRBJ2-1; D uncertain. This CDR3 has 11 residues. With 5 bases removed from V and 6 bases from J, the gap between germline ends came to 8 bases. The germline V gene has CDR1 SQVTM and CDR2 ANQGSEA. This CDR3 reads CSVSGLNEQFF. The CDR3 nucleotides read TGCAGCGTTTCGGGCCTCAATGAGCAGTTCTTC.

This rearrangement joins TRBV29-1 to TRBJ2-7, with 9 bases that match TRBD1. CDR1 and CDR2 from the germline V gene are SQVTM and ANQGSEA. CDR3 length: 14 amino acids. The junction had 8 bases not matched to a gene; V was cut back by 1 base and J by 7 bases. CDR3 DNA sequence: TGCAGCGTTGAAGGGACAGGGGCTCCTTGGGAGCAGTACTTC. Translated: CSVEGTGAPWEQYF.

CDR3 region: CASSLRLHEQYF. The CDR3 nucleotides are TGTGCCAGCAGTTTGAGGTTGCACGAGCAGTACTTC. This rearrangement joins TRBV12-3 or TRBV12-4 to TRBJ2-7; D is undetermined. V shed 3 bases and J shed 5 bases, with 8 bases lying between them. The CDR3 has 12 amino acids.

This clonotype was counted many times. The gene calls are TRBV24-1 and TRBJ2-1; 11 nucleotides align to TRBD2. The CDR3 runs 14 residues. Trimming cost V 9 bases and J 8 bases; bases outside gene matches: 8. Germline-derived CDR1 and CDR2 are KGHDR and SFDVKD. The CDR3 region is CATQLAGVSDEQFF. In DNA, the CDR3 is TGTGCCACCCAACTAGCGGGAGTGAGTGATGAGCAGTTCTTC.

Ten or more counts support this clonotype. The V call is TRBV29-1, the J call TRBJ2-7, with 10 positions matching TRBD1. The V and J ends lost 5 bases and 6 bases, in that order; junction bases with no gene match: 7. Germline loops: CDR1 SQVTM, CDR2 ANQGSEA. The CDR3 extends over 13 amino acids. CDR3 sequence (DNA): TGCAGCGTTCCGGGACAGGGGTTCATCGAGCAGTACTTC. Its protein is CSVPGQGFIEQYF.

There are a few counts of this clonotype. This sequence joins TRBV30 and TRBJ1-5; 7 bases align to TRBD1. The V gene end was trimmed by 2 bases and the J gene end by 2 bases; junction bases not matched to a gene: 0. The CDR3 runs 13 residues. Per the germline V gene, CDR1 is GTSNPN and CDR2 is SVGIG (reference sequence). Here the CDR3 DNA reads TGTGCCTGGAGTCAGGGGGGCAATCAGCCCCAGCATTTT. Translation gives CAWSQGGNQPQHF.

This clonotype occurred many times. J is TRBJ2-5 and V is TRBV9; 10 bases are a match to TRBD2. The V gene end was trimmed by 3 bases and the J gene end by 4 bases; junction bases not matched to a gene: 6. CDR1 and CDR2 (germline): SGDLS, YYNGEE. The CDR3 length is 15 residues. CDR3 amino acids: CASSASGGAGETQYF. CDR3 DNA: TGTGCCAGCAGCGCAAGCGGGGGGGCGGGAGAGACCCAGTACTTC.

This clonotype appeared many times. V usage is TRBV20-1 and J usage is TRBJ2-3, with 8 bases aligning to TRBD1. The ends lost 3 bases at V and 4 bases at J; junction bases unmatched: 9. This CDR3 contains 15 residues. In germline, CDR1 is DFQATT, CDR2 SNEGSKA (reference sequence). CDR3 nucleotides: TGCAGTGCTAGGCCCGGGACAGGAAGGTCAGATACGCAGTATTTT. This codes for CSARPGTGRSDTQYF.

This clonotype has ten or more counts. The rearrangement links TRBV13 to TRBJ2-1; D gene uncertain. Germline CDR1 is PRHDT and CDR2 is FYEKMQ (reference sequence). V gave up 5 bases and J gave up 4 bases, with 9 bases separating them. The CDR3 is made up of 13 amino acids. CDR3: CASSLLTYNEQFF. CDR3 bases: TGTGCCAGCAGCCTTCTCACGTACAATGAGCAGTTCTTC.

This clonotype was seen more than once but under ten times. V is TRBV15 and J is TRBJ1-1, with D hard to call. The V end was cut by 0 bases, the J end by 1 base, with 12 bases between. CDR3 length equals 16 residues. Germline V gives CDR1 LNHNV, CDR2 YYDKDF (reference sequence). CDR3 DNA: TGTGCCACCAGCAGAGATCGTGGACGGCAGAACACTGAAGCTTTCTTT. Residues: CATSRDRGRQNTEAFF.

Note on this clonotype: Its ends do not fully match the called genes, so a read error is possible. The chain recombines TRBV5-1 with TRBJ2-3; 13 bases are shared with TRBD2. The germline gives CDR1 SGHRS, CDR2 YFSETQ. The CDR3 extends over 20 amino acids. The CDR3 DNA reads TGCGCCAGCATCTTGAAAGGGACTAGCGGGGTAGGAGCTTACACAGATACGCAGTATTTT. Encoded protein: CASILKGTSGVGAYTDTQYF.

This clonotype was recorded only once. The chain recombines TRBV6-2 or TRBV6-3 with TRBJ2-5, with TRBD1 as a possible D gene (5 bases). Germline assignment: CDR1 MNHEY and CDR2 SVGEGT. CDR3 length: 15 amino acids. The germline V and J ends were trimmed by 4 bases and 1 base, with 13 bases remaining between them. The CDR3 DNA follows: TGTGCCAGCAGTTCCCCCCGCAGGGCCCAAGAGACCCAGTACTTC. Translated, it gives CASSSPRRAQETQYF.

The genes are TRBV7-9 and TRBJ1-2; possibly TRBD1 for D (6 bases). V was clipped by 5 bases and J by 3 bases, with 13 bases between them. CDR1 SEHNR and CDR2 FQNEAQ come from the germline V gene (reference sequence). This CDR3 spans 14 amino acids. CDR3 region: CASSPDSGYYGYTF. The CDR3 DNA sequence: TGTGCCAGCAGCCCGGACAGTGGTTACTATGGCTACACCTTC.

This clonotype was seen a handful of times. The V and J genes are TRBV6-5 and TRBJ1-1; D gene uncertain. CDR1 is MNHEY and CDR2 is SVGAGI in the germline V gene. The V end was cut by 0 bases, the J end by 6 bases, with 8 bases between. This CDR3 is 13 amino acids long. The CDR3 region is CASSYSGESEAFF. The CDR3 DNA sequence: TGTGCCAGCAGTTACTCGGGAGAGTCTGAAGCTTTCTTT.

This clonotype has only a few counts. This chain links TRBV5-1 with TRBJ2-1; no firm D call. CDR3 length equals 15 residues. Between the trimmed V and J ends, which lost 3 bases and 0 bases, there was a span of 10 bases. In germline, CDR1 is SGHRS, CDR2 YFSETQ. In DNA, the CDR3 is TGCGCCAGCAGCTCGGGCTACAGCTCCTACAATGAGCAGTTCTTC. Protein sequence: CASSSGYSSYNEQFF.

There are many counts of this clonotype. This sequence joins TRBV18 and TRBJ1-1; 9 bases agree with TRBD1. Trimming at V came to 0 bases and at J to 1 base, leaving 6 bases not matched to a gene. The CDR3 extends over 17 amino acids. From germline, CDR1 is KGHSH and CDR2 LQKENI. CDR3 protein: CASSPPGTGKANTEAFF. CDR3 DNA: TGTGCCAGCTCACCACCCGGGACAGGGAAAGCGAACACTGAAGCTTTCTTT. The whole variable domain, filled in from reference TRBV18 and TRBJ1-1, reads NAGVMQNPRHLVRRRGQEARLRCSPMKGHSHVYWYRQLPEEGLKFMVYLQKENIIDESGMPKERFSAEFPKEGPSILRIQQVVRGDSAAYFCASSPPGTGKANTEAFFGQGTRLTVV.

The CDR3 region is CASSVFGGPGGELFF. CDR3 bases: TGTGCCAGCAGTGTATTCGGGGGGCCAGGCGGGGAGCTGTTTTTT. The rearrangement joins TRBV6-4 to TRBJ2-2, with a possible D match to TRBD2 (7 bases). This CDR3 has 15 amino acids. From germline, CDR1 is MRHNA and CDR2 SNTAGT. V was trimmed by 4 bases and J by 7 bases, leaving 16 bases between them.

This clonotype has at least ten counts. The chain combines TRBV6-2 or TRBV6-3 with TRBJ2-1; 10 bases fit TRBD1. The CDR3 spans 14 residues. The germline CDR1 and CDR2 sequences are MNHEY and SVGEGT. The V segment lost 6 bases and the J segment 10 bases; nucleotides outside the gene matches: 9. The CDR3 sequence: CASSPPGQGREQFF. The CDR3 nucleotides read TGTGCCAGCAGCCCGCCGGGACAGGGGAGGGAGCAGTTCTTC.

The chain links TRBV20-1 to TRBJ1-2; D gene unclear. Germline V CDR1 and CDR2: DFQATT, SNEGSKA (reference sequence). This CDR3 has 9 amino acids. Trimming removed 4 bases from V and 5 bases from J, with 2 bases in between. CDR3 in DNA: TGCAGTGCTACTTATGGCTACACCTTC. Protein sequence: CSATYGYTF.